Following are 14 T cell receptor beta chains from one sample sequenced in a study of T cells after somatic rescue of genetic block. TCRdb keeps only in-frame clones here, not all; method: immunoSEQ multiplex PCR. The sample includes approximately 78,000 clones, roughly 93% of them seen just once. The sequenced sample consisted of peripheral blood mononuclear cells (PBMCs). These TCRs come from a man aged 25 to 40.

J is TRBJ2-1 and V is TRBV7-2; 9 nucleotides agree with TRBD2. V lost 5 bases to trimming and J lost 4 bases; unmatched junction nucleotides: 9. CDR3 length equals 16 residues. Germline CDR1 and CDR2: SGHTA and FQGNSA. The CDR3 sequence is CASSLMGGLAYNEQFF. The CDR3 DNA reads as TGTGCCAGCAGCCTCATGGGGGGACTAGCTTACAATGAGCAGTTCTTC.

V and J are TRBV7-8 and TRBJ2-5; D is unclear. From germline, CDR1 is SGHVS and CDR2 FQNEAQ. Trimming left V 2 bases short and J 5 bases short, with 15 bases between. This CDR3 has 15 residues. DNA of the CDR3: TGTGCCAGCAGCTTATGGGGAACCCGGCGGGAGACCCAGTACTTC. Its translation is CASSLWGTRRETQYF.

This clone was recorded only once. V is TRBV18 and J is TRBJ1-2; the D gene is possibly TRBD1 (6 bases). CDR3 length: 15 amino acids. The germline V gene has CDR1 KGHSH and CDR2 LQKENI. The germline V and J ends were trimmed by 2 bases and 0 bases, with 10 bases remaining between them. This CDR3 is CASSPEGGANYGYTF. The DNA of the CDR3 is TGTGCCAGCTCACCAGAGGGGGGAGCTAACTATGGCTACACCTTC.

The chain links TRBV25-1 to TRBJ2-5; 8 nucleotides match TRBD2. Trimming took 6 bases from V and 5 from J; bases not matched to a gene: 8. Germline-derived CDR1 and CDR2 are MGHDK and SYGVNS. The CDR3 has 14 amino acids. The CDR3, as DNA: TGTGCCAGCAGCCCAGCGGGAGCTATTGAGACCCAGTACTTC. Its translation is CASSPAGAIETQYF.

The genes are TRBV6-6 and TRBJ2-7, with D possibly matching TRBD2 (6 bases). The CDR3 is 13 amino acids. The V gene's germline CDR1 is MNHNY and CDR2 SVGAGI (reference sequence). Trimming removed 8 bases at V and 3 bases at J, with 14 bases between. The chain's CDR3 is CASGRGLFYEQYF. The CDR3 DNA reads TGTGCCAGCGGGCGGGGACTCTTCTACGAGCAGTACTTC.

The chain uses TRBV5-4 and TRBJ1-1; the match to TRBD1 covers 7 bases. Germline V gene lookup returns CDR1 SGHNT and CDR2 YYREEE (reference sequence). With 2 bases clipped from V and 1 base from J, the junction kept 5 bases outside the gene matches. This CDR3 region has 15 residues. DNA of the CDR3: TGTGCCAGCAGCTTTCCCGGGACAGAGAACACTGAAGCTTTCTTT. The encoded protein is CASSFPGTENTEAFF.

This clone was recorded only once. The rearrangement links TRBV6-1 to TRBJ1-3; D ambiguous. CDR3 length equals 15 residues. Trimming removed 1 base at V and 1 base at J, with 8 bases between. The germline gives CDR1 MNHNS, CDR2 SASEGT. For the CDR3, the DNA is TGTGCCAGCAGTGAAGGCGAGGGATCTGGAAACACCATATATTTT. It is translated as CASSEGEGSGNTIYF.

This chain joins TRBV4-1 and TRBJ2-6, with 8 positions matching TRBD1. CDR1 MGHRA and CDR2 YSYEKL come from the germline V gene. The CDR3 has 18 residues. After removal of 1 base from V and 4 bases from J, the junction contained 9 bases not matched to a gene. DNA for the CDR3: TGCGCCAGCAGCCAAGGGCCAGGGGGCGCCCGAGGGGCCAACGTCCTGACTTTC. Its protein product is CASSQGPGGARGANVLTF.

This clone was counted a single time. Other DNA sequences in this specimen translate into the identical CDR3. The rearrangement joins TRBV19 to TRBJ2-7; 8 nucleotides agree with TRBD1. Per the germline V gene, CDR1 is LNHDA and CDR2 is SQIVND (reference sequence). Trimming at V came to 7 bases and at J to 2 bases, leaving 4 bases not matched to a gene. The CDR3 has 13 amino acids. The CDR3 here is CASKGTGAYEQYF. The CDR3 coding sequence is TGTGCCAGTAAAGGGACAGGAGCCTACGAGCAGTACTTC.

This chain connects TRBV7-9 to TRBJ2-2, with D perhaps TRBD1 (6 bases). Germline V gives CDR1 SEHNR, CDR2 FQNEAQ (reference sequence). The CDR3 runs 18 residues. V dropped 0 bases and J dropped 3 bases, with 17 bases sitting between them. Here the CDR3 DNA reads TGTGCCAGCAGCTTAGCGGCGCTGGACAGCTACTACACCGGGGAGCTGTTTTTT. Amino acid sequence: CASSLAALDSYYTGELFF. Together with reference TRBV7-9 and TRBJ2-2, the CDR3 gives the full variable domain: DTGVSQNPRHKITKRGQNVTFRCDPISEHNRLYWYRQTLGQGPEFLTYFQNEAQLEKSRLLSDRFSAERPKGSFSTLEIQRTEQGDSAMYLCASSLAALDSYYTGELFFGEGSRLTVL.

This chain uses TRBV7-8 with TRBJ2-2; D not certain. V shed 5 bases and J shed 6 bases, with 16 bases lying between them. This CDR3 is 15 amino acids long. Germline values: CDR1 SGHVS, CDR2 FQNEAQ. The CDR3 sequence is CASSIWAKIPGELFF. The CDR3 DNA reads as TGTGCCAGCAGCATATGGGCCAAGATCCCCGGGGAGCTGTTTTTT.

The rearrangement joins TRBV2 to TRBJ1-1; the D is unclear. V lost 2 bases and J 0 bases, leaving 13 bases between the germline ends. The CDR3 is 16 amino acids. Germline-derived CDR1 and CDR2 are SNHLY and FYNNEI. DNA for the CDR3: TGTGCCAGCAGTGAAAGGACGAGGGCCATGAACACTGAAGCTTTCTTT. Its protein is CASSERTRAMNTEAFF.

The gene calls are TRBV9 and TRBJ2-3; 12 bases line up with TRBD2. V gave up 3 bases and J gave up 3 bases; unmatched junction bases: 8. The CDR3 has 17 residues. Germline V gene sequence: CDR1 SGDLS, CDR2 YYNGEE. The CDR3 loop reads CASSATPGLAGTDTQYF. The CDR3 nucleotides read TGTGCCAGCAGCGCAACCCCGGGACTAGCGGGTACAGATACGCAGTATTTT.

The chain carries TRBV5-4 and TRBJ2-3; TRBD2 agrees at 7 bases. The CDR3 runs to 15 residues. V dropped 1 base and J dropped 6; count of bases not matched to a gene: 8. CDR1 SGHNT and CDR2 YYREEE come from the germline V gene (reference sequence). CDR3 loop: CASSLKVVGGDTQYF. For the CDR3, the DNA is TGTGCCAGCAGCTTGAAGGTCGTCGGGGGGGATACGCAGTATTTT.